This TCR beta chain was obtained from a study of T-cell memory formation after mild COVID-19. The study's findings and limits: A second wave of clones peaked on day 37, and their SARS-CoV-2 specificity went unconfirmed. There were some responding clones in pre-infection memory, which suggested that cross-reactive memory had joined. Clones that got smaller from day 15 to 85 had even CD4/CD8, while clones growing later tipped toward CD4+. CD4+ contracting clones were found mainly in CM and EM, and CD8+ ones in EMRA.

Germline V gives CDR1 SGDLS, CDR2 YYNGEE. The CDR3 sequence is 15 residues long. Deletions cut 2 bases from V and 3 bases from J, with 15 bases between. This clonotype was detected a few times. Antigen: not known. Each CDR3 protein gets one entry after TCRdb re-called the 5' RACE reads with MiXCR. The sample lists about 170,000 distinct CDR3 sequences, around 13% occurring once. V and J are TRBV9 and TRBJ2-7; a possible D gene is TRBD1 (7 bases). The sequence was obtained from a man aged 18 to 29 who had mild COVID-19 (a few samples of this study predate the infection). Cell type and time point are not known. The sample taken for sequencing was PBMCs or a T cell subset sorted from them (not recorded which). CDR3 coding DNA: TGTGCCAGCAGCGTTCAGGGGGGCGGAATCTACGAGCAGTACTTC. This codes for CASSVQGGGIYEQYF.